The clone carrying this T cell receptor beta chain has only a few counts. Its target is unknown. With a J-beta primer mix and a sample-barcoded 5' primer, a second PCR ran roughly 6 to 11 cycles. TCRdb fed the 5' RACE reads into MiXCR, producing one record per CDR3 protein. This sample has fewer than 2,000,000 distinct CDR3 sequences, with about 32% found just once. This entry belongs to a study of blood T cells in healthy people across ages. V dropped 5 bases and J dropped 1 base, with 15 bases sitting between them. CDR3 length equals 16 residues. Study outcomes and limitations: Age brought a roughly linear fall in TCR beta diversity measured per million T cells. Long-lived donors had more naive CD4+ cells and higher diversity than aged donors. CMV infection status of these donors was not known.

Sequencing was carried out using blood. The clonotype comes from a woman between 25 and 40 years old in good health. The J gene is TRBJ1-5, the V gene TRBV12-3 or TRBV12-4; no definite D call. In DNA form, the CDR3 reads TGTGCCAGCAGTGCTTCCTATTCGTCAAGCAATCAGCCCCAGCATTTT. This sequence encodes CASSASYSSSNQPQHF.